The 9 T cell receptor beta chains below were found in one sample sequenced in a study of blood T cell repertoires in COVID-19. The method was immunoSEQ multiplex PCR; TCRdb's version includes in-frame clones alone and lacks a portion of them. The sample shows around 200,000 clones, about nine tenths of them seen only once. The sample comprised peripheral blood. These receptors were taken from a young man with active or convalescent COVID-19.

V is TRBV19 and J is TRBJ1-3, with 7 positions matching TRBD1. V lost 9 bases, J lost 1 base, and 6 bases stayed unmatched. In germline, CDR1 is LNHDA, CDR2 SQIVND (reference sequence). This CDR3 has 14 residues. CDR3 amino acids: CASKTGTSGNTIYF. CDR3 nucleotides: TGTGCCAGCAAGACAGGGACGTCTGGAAACACCATATATTTT.

This clone has only one observation. The chain carries TRBV4-2 and TRBJ2-5; 13 nucleotides align to TRBD2. The V segment lost 1 base and the J segment 4 bases; nucleotides outside the gene matches: 9. The germline gives CDR1 LGHNA, CDR2 YNFKEQ. CDR3 length: 18 amino acids. The CDR3 spells CASSQGGLAGPRGETQYF. CDR3 nucleotides: TGTGCCAGCAGCCAAGGGGGACTAGCGGGACCCCGGGGAGAGACCCAGTACTTC.

The chain carries TRBV5-1 and TRBJ2-3; 14 nucleotides line up with TRBD2. Trimming cost V 4 bases and J 3 bases; bases outside gene matches: 7. The V gene's germline CDR1 is SGHRS and CDR2 YFSETQ. This CDR3 has 17 amino acids. As DNA, the CDR3 is TGCGCCAGCAGCGGAGGGACTAGCGGGAGTATGACAGATACGCAGTATTTT. It specifies CASSGGTSGSMTDTQYF.

This chain connects TRBV27 to TRBJ1-2; no definite D call. V lost 3 bases to trimming and J lost 4 bases, with 15 bases between them. The V gene's germline CDR1 is MNHEY and CDR2 SMNVEV (reference sequence). CDR3 size: 15 residues. CDR3 loop: CASSFKRVDGYGYTF. The CDR3 coding sequence is TGTGCCAGCAGTTTTAAGAGGGTAGACGGCTATGGCTACACCTTC.

This chain links TRBV3-1 (or the pseudogene TRBV3-2) with TRBJ2-3; the match to TRBD2 covers 10 bases. This CDR3 comprises 17 residues. The trim removed 11 bases at V and 4 bases at J, leaving 18 bases unmatched. Per the germline V gene, CDR1 is LGHDT and CDR2 is YNNKEL (reference sequence). CDR3 nucleotide sequence: TGTGCCTCCTCCCGATCACCCAGCGGGAGGGCCTCAGATACGCAGTATTTT. This translates into CASSRSPSGRASDTQYF.

V gene TRBV10-3 combines with J gene TRBJ2-7; 10 positions match TRBD1. V dropped 2 bases and J dropped 5; count of bases not matched to a gene: 12. The CDR3 contains 17 residues. CDR1 ENHRY and CDR2 SYGVKD come from the germline V gene. The CDR3 DNA reads TGTGCCATCAGTGAGCAGCCCCCGGGACAGGGGAACGACGAGCAGTACTTC. Encoded protein: CAISEQPPGQGNDEQYF.

The chain is built from TRBV18 and TRBJ2-3; possible D gene TRBD1, 5 bases. The CDR3 extends over 14 amino acids. The germline V gene has CDR1 KGHSH and CDR2 LQKENI. V shed 3 bases and J shed 6 bases, with 13 bases lying between them. CDR3 amino acids: CASSPRPGRDTQYF. The CDR3 nucleotides read TGTGCCAGCTCACCCCGGCCAGGGCGCGATACGCAGTATTTT.

This chain connects TRBV11-2 to TRBJ2-7; 9 bases map to TRBD2. After removal of 4 bases from V and 2 bases from J, the junction contained 3 bases not matched to a gene. The CDR3 contains 14 residues. Germline V gives CDR1 SGHAT, CDR2 FQNNGV. CDR3 sequence: CASSSTSGTYEQYF. The CDR3 bases are TGTGCCAGCAGCTCGACTAGCGGCACCTACGAGCAGTACTTC.

This clone was seen a handful of times. The chain is built from TRBV5-1 and TRBJ2-1, with 7 bases lining up with TRBD1. Germline CDR1 reads SGHRS; CDR2 reads YFSETQ. V lost 4 bases and J lost 2; bases outside the gene matches: 12. The length of the CDR3 is 17 residues. CDR3 sequence reads: CASSPENRGSPYNEQFF. The DNA for the CDR3 is TGCGCCAGCAGCCCGGAAAACAGGGGATCCCCCTACAATGAGCAGTTCTTC.